The present T cell receptor beta chain was sequenced within a study of T cells after yellow fever vaccination (dated by TCRdb to the late 2010s). Regarding the complete study: The SMART-Seq v4 Ultra Low Input RNA kit was used to prepare libraries from fractions with low cell numbers. To follow T-cell clones before and after primary and booster YFV17D yellow fever vaccination, bulk TCR alpha and beta repertoires were sequenced over time. Two healthy male donors, one aged 18 to 30 and one aged 30 to 40 years, made up the cohort. Bulk PBMC replicates and cell subsets were isolated from blood drawn at multiple timepoints before and after both primary and secondary immunization. General study outcomes and caveats: After the booster, most clones that had expanded after primary vaccination were detected again (around 97% of CD4 and 70% to 90% of CD8), suggesting broad maintenance of memory. A small share of clonotypes was detected in both CD4 and CD8 compartments, with the overlap likely arising from convergent recombination. Compared with the primary T-cell response, the secondary T-cell response was faster but weaker, reaching its peak on day 5 rather than on day 15. Because only two donors were included in the study, the extent to which the findings can be generalized is limited. FACS-sorted repertoires could contain abundant contaminating clonotypes from the bulk population, so computational filtering was required.

This specimen's treatment or condition label, interpreted: live attenuated yellow fever vaccine strain. PBMCs were isolated from peripheral blood using a standard Ficoll-Paque protocol. Epitope-specific CD8 T cells were sorted using a dextramer loaded with the yellow fever NS4B epitope peptide, with anti-CD3 and anti-CD8 staining. RNA was extracted with TriZol from bulk PBMCs, CD4 and CD8 fractions, and dextramer-positive and dextramer-negative fractions. CDR1 and CDR2 were assigned from the germline V gene as SQVTM and ANQGSEA. V gives up 7 bases and J gives up 0 bases, and the segment between their germline ends measures 10 bases. The CDR3 runs 12 residues from the cysteine to the phenylalanine. The only DNA kept is the CDR3, 36 bases in frame from the first base. In its sample, this clonotype was seen a few times. Base-call qualities are not available, and no considerably larger clone is one nucleotide away.

TCR cDNA was synthesized by 5'RACE template switching, which introduced a universal primer site and unique molecular identifiers. Priming of cDNA synthesis was performed from both the TCR alpha and TCR beta constant segments. Library amplification used two PCR steps, and the second PCR step added sample barcodes and sequencing adapters. Sequencing of the libraries was done on either Illumina HiSeq 2500 (2x100 bp) or NovaSeq (2x150 bp). As for how the authors treated the data: MIGEC handled demultiplexing of reads and collapsing into UMI consensus sequences, while MiXCR performed V(D)J alignment. Vaccine-responding clonotypes were identified with edgeR using replicate PBMC samples, with FDR below 0.01 and a log2 fold change above 5 up to day 15 being required. Each bulk clonotype was labeled CD4 or CD8 based on which sequenced repertoire, CD4 or CD8, contained the clonotype at higher abundance. NS4B-specific clonotypes were defined as those at least 10-fold enriched in dextramer-positive over dextramer-negative fractions; CD4-biased clonotypes were excluded. TCRdb cleaned the public reads at Q25 with fastp, built clones with MiXCR and kept in-frame beta chains. Rows matching on CDR3 protein sequence are summarized as one entry with the most common DNA and genes. The authors' filters were not applied to this entry. The sample data list about 85,000 distinct CDR3 sequences, and less than 15% of these were observed just once. Clones ranked in the top ten supply around 23% of the sample.

This receptor was taken from a young man who received the YFV17D yellow fever vaccine. The V and J segments used are TRBV29-1 and TRBJ2-7, with TRBD2 tentatively as D gene (5 bases match). Here the sequenced sample was CD8+ T cells not binding an NS4B(214-222) dextramer, sorted from PBMCs, taken approximately 22 days after the first yellow fever vaccination. The cell subset or site label here, explained by the study, means: NS4B epitope dextramer-negative CD8 T cells. Here the CDR3 is given as CSARGLSYEQYF. In nucleotide form, the sequence is TGCAGCGCCCGAGGACTCTCCTACGAGCAGTACTTC.